This T cell receptor beta chain is from a study of shared clonotypes between healthy human individuals. V trimming: 1 base; J trimming: 6 bases; junction bases outside the gene matches: 5. CDR1 and CDR2 from the germline V gene are MRHNA and SNTAGT. The CDR3 extends over 16 amino acids. Sequencing was performed with immunoSEQ multiplex PCR; in TCRdb, only in-frame clones are kept and a portion is missing. In the table there are 640,000 or so clones, roughly 78% of which are singletons. This clone was seen a few times. V gene TRBV6-4 combines with J gene TRBJ2-1; 11 nucleotides match TRBD2. The sequence was collected from a woman aged 25 to 39 in good health. The sequencing sample was made of memory CD4+ T cells sorted from blood. Subset denoted: CD45RA-negative fraction. Here the CDR3 reads CASSDFVAGGLNEQFF. The CDR3 nucleotides read TGTGCCAGCAGTGACTTCGTAGCGGGAGGGCTCAATGAGCAGTTCTTC.